This entry lists 10 T cell receptor beta chains sequenced from one sample in a study of T cells in Graves' hyperthyroidism and ophthalmopathy (dated by TCRdb to about 2019). Library preparation employed multiplex PCR. Sequencing used an Illumina HiSeq 2000. The TCR beta CDR3 regions were amplified from the RNA transcripts. For the first round of RT-PCR on the TCR CDR3, the HTBI primer set was used together with the Qiagen OneStep RT-PCR kit. The public reads were reanalyzed by TCRdb: fastp trimming at Q25, MiXCR alignment, in-frame beta chains only. Here each entry gathers all rows of one CDR3 protein and keeps the most common genes and DNA. Recorded for this sample are some 600,000 distinct CDR3 sequences; roughly 14% of them occurred a single time. 5.8% of the sample goes to the ten largest clones. The sample taken for sequencing was blood. The source of these receptors is a woman in her 30s with Graves' hyperthyroidism that later progressed to Graves' ophthalmopathy.

V usage is TRBV12-3 or TRBV12-4 and J usage is TRBJ2-2, with TRBD2 identical over 8 bases. The CDR3 has 15 residues. V dropped 3 bases and J dropped 6; count of bases not matched to a gene: 6. CDR3 in amino acids: CASSFGGRRAGELFF. The DNA for the CDR3 is TGTGCCAGCAGTTTTGGCGGGAGGAGGGCCGGGGAGCTGTTTTTT.

The sample holds many counts of this clonotype. Relative to the germline gene, one junction end is altered; a read error may explain this. The genes are TRBV11-2 and TRBJ1-3; D is uncertain. Per germline, CDR1 SGHAT and CDR2 FQNNGV. The CDR3 contains 15 residues. CDR3 region: CASSIERLEGNTIYF. The CDR3 nucleotides read TGTGCCAGCAGCATAGAGAGATTGGAGGGAAACACCATATATTTT.

This clonotype was seen only a few times. This chain links TRBV29-1 with TRBJ2-7; the match to TRBD1 covers 9 bases. This CDR3 has 14 residues. Unmatched junction bases numbered 10, after V lost 6 bases and J lost 4 bases. CDR1 and CDR2 from the germline V gene are SQVTM and ANQGSEA. For the CDR3, the DNA is TGCAGCGTCGGCGGACAGGGGAGGGGATACGAGCAGTACTTC. This sequence encodes CSVGGQGRGYEQYF.

Many counts were recorded for this clonotype. The V and J genes are TRBV19 and TRBJ1-2; D remains unclear. The CDR3 length is 12 residues. V lost 7 bases to trimming and J lost 3 bases, with 9 bases between them. Germline-derived CDR1 and CDR2 are LNHDA and SQIVND (reference sequence). The CDR3: CASNTGHYGYTF. CDR3 coding DNA: TGTGCCAGTAATACGGGCCACTATGGCTACACCTTC.

J is TRBJ1-2 and V is TRBV30; D is ambiguous. The V end was cut by 3 bases, the J end by 4 bases, with 6 bases between. The CDR3 runs to 11 residues. The germline V gene has CDR1 GTSNPN and CDR2 SVGIG (reference sequence). In DNA, the CDR3 is TGTGCCTGGAGCACCCTCTATGGCTACACCTTC. It translates to CAWSTLYGYTF.

V usage is TRBV5-1 and J usage is TRBJ2-3; TRBD2 matches 8 bases. CDR1 SGHRS and CDR2 YFSETQ come from the germline V gene. This CDR3 comprises 15 residues. J gave up 1 base and V 2 bases, and 3 bases lay outside the gene matches. In DNA, the CDR3 is TGCGCCAGCAGCTTATATAGCGGGGGCACAGATACGCAGTATTTT. This translates into CASSLYSGGTDTQYF.

The chain couples TRBV5-1 to TRBJ1-4; TRBD1 matches 10 bases. Germline values: CDR1 SGHRS, CDR2 YFSETQ. This CDR3 contains 14 residues. With 2 bases clipped from V and 8 bases from J, the junction kept 3 bases outside the gene matches. The CDR3 DNA reads as TGCGCCAGCAGCTTCGGGACAGGGGAGGAAAAACTGTTTTTT. Protein sequence: CASSFGTGEEKLFF.

In its sample, this clonotype was seen many times. CDR3 region: CASSFGTRVSSLSSGANVLTF. The CDR3 coding sequence is TGTGCCAGCAGTTTTGGCACCCGGGTGTCTTCCCTGAGCTCTGGGGCCAACGTCCTGACTTTC. The genes are TRBV27 and TRBJ2-6, with unresolved D. CDR3 length equals 21 residues. Per the germline V gene, CDR1 is MNHEY and CDR2 is SMNVEV (reference sequence). V lost 3 bases, J lost 0 bases, and 24 bases lay in between.

The gene calls are TRBV28 and TRBJ2-1; TRBD2 matches at 7 bases. The CDR3 extends over 16 amino acids. V trimming: 4 bases; J trimming: 10 bases; junction bases outside the gene matches: 16. Per the germline V gene, CDR1 is MDHEN and CDR2 is SYDVKM. The CDR3 nucleotides read TGTGCCAGCAGTTCGTGGGGGGAGGGCCGAATTCAGGAGCAGTTCTTC. This encodes CASSSWGEGRIQEQFF.

The J gene is TRBJ2-6, the V gene TRBV30, with TRBD2 as a possible D gene (7 bases). This CDR3 region has 15 residues. The germline gives CDR1 GTSNPN, CDR2 SVGIG (reference sequence). V was shortened by 1 base and J by 2 bases, with 9 bases between the two germline ends. For the CDR3, the DNA is TGTGCCTGGAGTGAGGGGGGGACTGGGGCCAACGTCCTGACTTTC. Translating gives CAWSEGGTGANVLTF.